This TCR beta chain was identified in a study of T cells in Graves' hyperthyroidism and ophthalmopathy. At the level of the study: The blood sample was taken at first diagnosis, before treatment began. Study results and caveats: From stable hyperthyroidism, ophthalmopathy was separated by a 13 V-J model.

Researchers took RNA transcripts and amplified the TCR beta CDR3 regions from them. Using the HTBI primer set, a first-round RT-PCR was run on the TCR CDR3. TCRdb passed the multiplex PCR reads through MiXCR, listing each CDR3 protein once. Here the sample spans 450,000 to 600,000 distinct CDR3 sequences, just under 20% being singletons. Lactation, pregnancy, other autoimmune disease or uncontrolled infection excluded patients. Germline CDR1 SEHNR, CDR2 FQNEAQ (reference sequence). Trimming removed 8 bases from V and 0 bases from J; junction bases left unmatched: 5. The CDR3 sequence is 14 residues long. In its sample, this clonotype was seen many times. Its cognate antigen is unknown.

The sequenced material came from blood. The clonotype was recovered from a man aged 35 to 55 with Graves' ophthalmopathy. The chain is built from TRBV7-9 and TRBJ2-7; 9 bases map to TRBD1. The chain's CDR3 is CASERDRVSYEQYF. Here the CDR3 DNA reads TGTGCCAGCGAGAGGGACAGGGTCTCCTACGAGCAGTACTTC.